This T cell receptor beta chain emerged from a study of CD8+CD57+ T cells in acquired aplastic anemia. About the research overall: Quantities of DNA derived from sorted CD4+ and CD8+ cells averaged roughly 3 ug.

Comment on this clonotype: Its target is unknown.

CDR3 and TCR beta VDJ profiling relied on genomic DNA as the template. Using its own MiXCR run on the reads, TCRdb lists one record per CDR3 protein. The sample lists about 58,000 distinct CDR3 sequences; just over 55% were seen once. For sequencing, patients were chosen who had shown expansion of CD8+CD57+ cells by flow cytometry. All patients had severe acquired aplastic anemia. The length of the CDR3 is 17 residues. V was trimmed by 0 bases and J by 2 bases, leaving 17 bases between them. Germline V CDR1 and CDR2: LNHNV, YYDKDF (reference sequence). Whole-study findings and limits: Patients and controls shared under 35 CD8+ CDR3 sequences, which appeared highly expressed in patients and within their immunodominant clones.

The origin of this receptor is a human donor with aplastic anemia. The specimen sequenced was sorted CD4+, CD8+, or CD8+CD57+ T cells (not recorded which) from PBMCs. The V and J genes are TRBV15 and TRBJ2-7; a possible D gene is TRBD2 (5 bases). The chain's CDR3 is CATSRDFGGTTAYEQYF. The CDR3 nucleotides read TGTGCCACCAGCAGAGATTTCGGAGGCACAACCGCCTACGAGCAGTACTTC.